These T cell receptor beta chains were read from a single sample in a study of T cell responses to AZD1222 COVID-19 vaccine. Produced via immunoSEQ multiplex PCR; TCRdb's table is partial and in-frame only. In the table there are about 220,000 clones, about 93% of which are singletons. Sequences were derived from peripheral blood, sampled on day 0 of MenACWY control vaccination. The receptor source for this set is an adult in good health. Each CDR3 is given with its conserved first and last residue. A D gene is named only where the DNA matches it firmly. Size tells how often a clone was seen (once, few, many) or the class of an expanded clone, and some rows leave it out.

length: 15
size: .
J: TRBJ1-2
V: TRBV27
D: TRBD1
CDR3: CASSSFGQGAGGYTF
DNA: TGTGCCAGCAGTTCCTTTGGACAGGGGGCTGGAGGCTACACCTTC

length: 14
size: .
J: TRBJ1-1
V: TRBV5-4
D: .
CDR3: CASAQDRWNTEAFF
DNA: TGTGCCAGCGCCCAGGACCGCTGGAACACTGAAGCTTTCTTT

length: 15
size: .
J: TRBJ2-7
V: TRBV3-1/TRBV3-2
D: .
CDR3: CASSHWVQGSYEQYF
DNA: TGTGCCAGCAGCCATTGGGTACAGGGCTCCTACGAGCAGTACTTC

length: 15
size: once
J: TRBJ2-3
V: TRBV13
D: .
CDR3: CASSPRYSSTDTQYF
DNA: TGTGCCAGCAGCCCCAGGTATTCTAGCACAGATACGCAGTATTTT

length: 15
size: .
J: TRBJ1-4
V: TRBV2
D: TRBD1
CDR3: CASSGQGQTNEKLFF
DNA: TGTGCCAGCAGTGGACAGGGTCAAACTAATGAAAAACTGTTTTTT

length: 13
size: .
J: TRBJ2-5
V: TRBV28
D: .
CDR3: CASSFGSQETQYF
DNA: TGTGCCAGCAGTTTTGGTTCACAAGAGACCCAGTACTTC

length: 14
size: .
J: TRBJ1-5
V: TRBV6-1
D: .
CDR3: CASSDRAVNQPQHF
DNA: TGTGCCAGCAGTGATCGGGCAGTAAATCAGCCCCAGCATTTT

length: 15
size: .
J: TRBJ2-1
V: TRBV7-2
D: .
CDR3: CASSSSGANYNEQFF
DNA: TGTGCCAGCAGCTCATCCGGGGCCAATTACAATGAGCAGTTCTTC

length: 14
size: .
J: TRBJ2-7
V: TRBV28
D: .
CDR3: CASLYQGGPYEQYF
DNA: TGTGCCAGCCTCTACCAGGGCGGACCCTACGAGCAGTACTTC

length: 13
size: .
J: TRBJ2-1
V: TRBV5-6
D: .
CDR3: CASSRALYNEQFF
DNA: TGTGCCAGCAGCCGGGCCCTTTACAATGAGCAGTTCTTC

length: 13
size: .
J: TRBJ1-1
V: TRBV9
D: .
CDR3: CASSVVTGLEAFF
DNA: TGTGCCAGCAGCGTAGTGACAGGCCTAGAAGCTTTCTTT

length: 13
size: .
J: TRBJ1-2
V: TRBV28
D: .
CDR3: CASSLAGHHGYTF
DNA: TGTGCCAGCAGTCTAGCGGGGCACCATGGCTACACCTTC

length: 15
size: .
J: TRBJ1-3
V: TRBV5-1
D: .
CDR3: CASSLGTDSGNTIYF
DNA: TGCGCCAGCAGCCTCGGGACTGACTCTGGAAACACCATATATTTT

length: 14
size: .
J: TRBJ1-1
V: TRBV19
D: .
CDR3: CASSILAGGGEAFF
DNA: TGTGCCAGTAGTATATTGGCCGGAGGCGGTGAAGCTTTCTTT

length: 14
size: .
J: TRBJ1-4
V: TRBV7-9
D: .
CDR3: CASSLSGAREKLFF
DNA: TGTGCCAGCAGTCTTTCGGGGGCGCGGGAAAAACTGTTTTTT

length: 14
size: .
J: TRBJ2-6
V: TRBV7-3
D: .
CDR3: CASSINPGANVLTF
DNA: TGTGCCAGCAGCATAAATCCTGGGGCCAACGTCCTGACTTTC

length: 16
size: .
J: TRBJ2-2
V: TRBV3-1/TRBV3-2
D: .
CDR3: CASSPPGGTNTGELFF
DNA: TGTGCCAGCAGTCCACCCGGGGGAACGAACACCGGGGAGCTGTTTTTT

length: 12
size: .
J: TRBJ2-7
V: TRBV29-1
D: .
CDR3: CSVEDGSYEQYF
DNA: TGCAGCGTTGAAGACGGGTCCTACGAGCAGTACTTC

length: 17
size: .
J: TRBJ1-1
V: TRBV25-1
D: TRBD1
CDR3: CASSDYLAGGMNTEAFF
DNA: TGTGCCAGCAGTGATTATTTGGCAGGGGGGATGAACACTGAAGCTTTCTTT

length: 13
size: .
J: TRBJ2-2
V: TRBV13
D: .
CDR3: CASSLEGAGELFF
DNA: TGTGCCAGCAGCTTAGAAGGGGCCGGGGAGCTGTTTTTT

length: 14
size: .
J: TRBJ2-1
V: TRBV2
D: TRBD2
CDR3: CASMGTSGYNEQFF
DNA: TGTGCCAGCATGGGGACTAGCGGCTACAATGAGCAGTTCTTC

length: 16
size: .
J: TRBJ1-4
V: TRBV7-9
D: .
CDR3: CASSLSLSGAAEKLFF
DNA: TGTGCCAGCAGCTTATCCCTTTCTGGGGCGGCTGAAAAACTGTTTTTT

length: 15
size: .
J: TRBJ1-6
V: TRBV3-1/TRBV3-2
D: TRBD1
CDR3: CASSLTDRGRSPLHF
DNA: TGTGCCAGCAGCCTGACGGACAGGGGTAGGTCACCCCTCCACTTT

length: 15
size: .
J: TRBJ2-5
V: TRBV7-9
D: .
CDR3: CASSSGRLYQETQYF
DNA: TGTGCCAGCAGCTCCGGGCGTTTGTACCAAGAGACCCAGTACTTC

length: 13
size: once
J: TRBJ1-1
V: TRBV6-2/TRBV6-3
D: .
CDR3: CASSYDTYTEAFF
DNA: TGTGCCAGCAGTTATGATACCTACACTGAAGCTTTCTTT

length: 11
size: .
J: TRBJ1-5
V: TRBV19
D: .
CDR3: CAGTGSQPQHF
DNA: TGTGCCGGAACAGGGAGCCAGCCCCAGCATTTT

length: 11
size: .
J: TRBJ1-1
V: TRBV7-9
D: TRBD1
CDR3: CASSPQGKAFF
DNA: TGTGCCAGCAGCCCACAGGGGAAAGCTTTCTTT

length: 18
size: .
J: TRBJ2-5
V: TRBV7-2
D: .
CDR3: CASSSQPPRLTKGETQYF
DNA: TGTGCCAGCAGCAGCCAGCCCCCCCGACTCACCAAGGGAGAGACCCAGTACTTC

length: 13
size: .
J: TRBJ2-5
V: TRBV19
D: .
CDR3: CASSRAFQETQYF
DNA: TGTGCCAGTAGTAGGGCTTTCCAAGAGACCCAGTACTTC

length: 16
size: .
J: TRBJ1-2
V: TRBV4-3
D: .
CDR3: CASSQDLDGRNYGYTF
DNA: TGCGCCAGCAGCCAAGATTTGGACGGGAGAAACTATGGCTACACCTTC

length: 16
size: once
J: TRBJ1-2
V: TRBV19
D: TRBD1
CDR3: CASSTTWAGGEYGYTF
DNA: TGTGCCAGTAGTACCACGTGGGCAGGGGGCGAGTATGGCTACACCTTC

length: 15
size: .
J: TRBJ1-1
V: TRBV6-2/TRBV6-3
D: TRBD1
CDR3: CASSLNRGVVTEAFF
DNA: TGTGCCAGCAGTCTTAACAGGGGGGTCGTAACTGAAGCTTTCTTT

length: 15
size: .
J: TRBJ1-2
V: TRBV7-2
D: .
CDR3: CASSLGAGKGYGYTF
DNA: TGTGCCAGCAGCTTGGGAGCAGGGAAGGGCTATGGCTACACCTTC

length: 12
size: .
J: TRBJ1-2
V: TRBV2
D: .
CDR3: CASSESSYGYTF
DNA: TGTGCCAGCAGTGAATCCAGCTATGGCTACACCTTC

length: 14
size: .
J: TRBJ1-5
V: TRBV30
D: TRBD1
CDR3: CAWSVKGGGQPQHF
DNA: TGTGCCTGGAGTGTAAAAGGGGGCGGACAGCCCCAGCATTTT

length: 14
size: .
J: TRBJ2-7
V: TRBV6-2/TRBV6-3
D: .
CDR3: CASSYGFSGPEQYF
DNA: TGTGCCAGCAGTTATGGGTTCTCCGGTCCCGAGCAGTACTTC

length: 17
size: .
J: TRBJ1-3
V: TRBV7-9
D: TRBD1
CDR3: CASSLAGTGGSGNTIYF
DNA: TGTGCCAGCAGCTTAGCCGGGACAGGGGGTTCTGGAAACACCATATATTTT

length: 14
size: .
J: TRBJ2-3
V: TRBV5-8
D: .
CDR3: CASSLTWAEDTQYF
DNA: TGTGCCAGCAGCTTAACGTGGGCCGAAGATACGCAGTATTTT

length: 15
size: .
J: TRBJ2-7
V: TRBV6-5
D: TRBD2
CDR3: CASSYGGTSSYEQYF
DNA: TGTGCCAGCAGCTACGGTGGGACTAGCAGCTACGAGCAGTACTTC

length: 15
size: once
J: TRBJ1-2
V: TRBV10-3
D: .
CDR3: CAIQPSSGLGYGYTF
DNA: TGTGCCATTCAACCGAGTTCAGGGCTAGGGTATGGCTACACCTTC

length: 14
size: .
J: TRBJ1-5
V: TRBV19
D: .
CDR3: CASSRRDNNQPQHF
DNA: TGTGCCAGTAGTAGACGGGACAACAATCAGCCCCAGCATTTT

length: 13
size: .
J: TRBJ1-4
V: TRBV18
D: .
CDR3: CASSLGRAEKLFF
DNA: TGTGCCAGCTCACTAGGGAGGGCCGAAAAACTGTTTTTT

length: 14
size: .
J: TRBJ1-1
V: TRBV7-9
D: TRBD1
CDR3: CASSLVAGGAQAFF
DNA: TGTGCCAGCAGCTTAGTAGCAGGGGGCGCGCAAGCTTTCTTT

length: 13
size: .
J: TRBJ1-5
V: TRBV18
D: .
CDR3: CASSLTEDQPQHF
DNA: TGTGCCAGCTCACTGACGGAGGATCAGCCCCAGCATTTT

length: 14
size: .
J: TRBJ1-2
V: TRBV28
D: .
CDR3: CASSFGRANYGYTF
DNA: TGTGCCAGCAGTTTCGGCAGGGCTAACTATGGCTACACCTTC

length: 15
size: .
J: TRBJ2-5
V: TRBV16
D: TRBD2
CDR3: CASSQTGTKGETQYF
DNA: TGTGCCAGCAGCCAGACCGGGACTAAAGGAGAGACCCAGTACTTC

length: 15
size: .
J: TRBJ1-1
V: TRBV5-4
D: TRBD1
CDR3: CASSFWTGKGTEAFF
DNA: TGTGCCAGCAGCTTTTGGACAGGGAAGGGGACTGAAGCTTTCTTT